The 25 T cell receptor beta chains listed next were all sequenced from one sample in a study of beta chain features in type 1 diabetes. Sequencing targeted expressed TCRB transcripts, as all isolated RNA had been reverse transcribed. Profiled with immunoSEQ multiplex PCR; TCRdb holds only in-frame clones, not every one. The sample lists some 220,000 clones; approximately 10% were seen once. Sequencing input: central memory CD4+ T cells from blood. All receptors derive from a man in his late teens or twenties in good health.

This clone was seen more than once but under ten times. The chain joins TRBV7-2 to TRBJ1-3; D call uncertain. CDR3 length: 12 amino acids. The V end was cut by 5 bases, the J end by 6 bases, with 8 bases between. Germline V gene lookup returns CDR1 SGHTA and CDR2 FQGNSA. DNA of the CDR3: TGTGCCAGCAGCCCATGGGTAAACACCATATATTTT. Translated: CASSPWVNTIYF.

The chain couples TRBV27 to TRBJ1-1; maybe TRBD1 (5 bases). The germline CDR1 and CDR2 sequences are MNHEY and SMNVEV (reference sequence). Trimming cost V 5 bases and J 3 bases, with 13 bases left between them. The CDR3 is 14 amino acids. CDR3 residues: CASSRGGTDTEAFF. CDR3 DNA: TGTGCCAGCAGTAGGGGAGGTACGGACACTGAAGCTTTCTTT.

The CDR3 DNA sequence: TGTGCCAGCAGCGCCTCCGGGACTAGCGTGGAGACCCAGTACTTC. Its protein product is CASSASGTSVETQYF. This rearrangement joins TRBV9 to TRBJ2-5, with TRBD2 identical over 10 bases. The J segment lost 5 bases and the V segment lost 3 bases, leaving 7 bases of the junction unmatched. Germline values: CDR1 SGDLS, CDR2 YYNGEE. The CDR3 runs 15 residues.

This clone appeared many times. This sequence joins TRBV6-6 and TRBJ2-7; D is possibly TRBD2 (5 bases). CDR1 and CDR2 (germline): MNHNY, SVGAGI (reference sequence). This CDR3 contains 15 residues. V was shortened by 6 bases and J by 1 base, with 16 bases between the two germline ends. The CDR3: CASRNPGSYSYEQYF. The CDR3 DNA follows: TGTGCCAGCAGAAATCCGGGATCATATTCCTACGAGCAGTACTTC.

This clone was seen a handful of times. This rearrangement joins TRBV9 to TRBJ1-2; 9 nucleotides align to TRBD1. From germline, CDR1 is SGDLS and CDR2 YYNGEE. Trimming cost V 3 bases and J 4 bases; bases outside gene matches: 7. The CDR3 has 15 amino acids. CDR3 residues: CASSDLTGGGYGYTF. In nucleotides, the CDR3 is TGTGCCAGCAGCGATCTCACAGGGGGCGGCTATGGCTACACCTTC. The full variable domain, rest sourced from reference TRBV9 and TRBJ1-2, is DSGVTQTPKHLITATGQRVTLRCSPRSGDLSVYWYQQSLDQGLQFLIQYYNGEERAKGNILERFSAQQFPDLHSELNLSSLELGDSALYFCASSDLTGGGYGYTFGSGTRLTVV.

The V gene is TRBV10-3, the J gene TRBJ2-5; 10 bases are a match to TRBD1. V dropped 7 bases and J dropped 1; count of bases not matched to a gene: 6. The CDR3 is 15 residues long. Looked up from germline, CDR1 is ENHRY and CDR2 is SYGVKD. The DNA of the CDR3 is TGTGCCATCAAACCCGGGACAGGGGTCCAAGAGACCCAGTACTTC. This sequence encodes CAIKPGTGVQETQYF.

The chain links TRBV5-1 to TRBJ2-7, with TRBD1 matching 7 bases. With 9 bases clipped from V and 7 bases from J, the junction kept 13 bases outside the gene matches. This CDR3 has 13 residues. Germline lookup yields CDR1 SGHRS and CDR2 YFSETQ. The CDR3 loop reads CATTLTGVGEQYF. CDR3 DNA sequence: TGCGCCACTACACTTACAGGGGTTGGTGAGCAGTACTTC.

This clone has just a few counts. This chain joins TRBV2 and TRBJ1-1; D unclear. Trimming removed 5 bases at V and 5 bases at J, with 12 bases between. Germline V CDR1 and CDR2: SNHLY, FYNNEI. This CDR3 region has 13 residues. The CDR3 nucleotides are TGTGCCAGCAGTACTGAAAGGAGGACTGAAGCTTTCTTT. Protein sequence: CASSTERRTEAFF.

In its sample, this clone was seen a few times. This sequence joins TRBV6-5 and TRBJ1-1, with D possibly being TRBD1 (6 bases). The CDR3 loop spans 14 amino acids. Trimming left V 11 bases short and J 4 bases short, with 20 bases between. Germline CDR1 and CDR2: MNHEY and SVGAGI. Written as DNA, the CDR3 is TGTGCCTTTGCGGGGGCAGGGGAGTCCACTGAAGCTTTCTTT. Translating it yields CAFAGAGESTEAFF.

This clone was picked up a small number of times. The rearrangement uses TRBV6-1 and TRBJ2-7, with D unresolved. The germline V and J ends were trimmed by 1 base and 0 bases, with 7 bases remaining between them. CDR1 MNHNS and CDR2 SASEGT come from the germline V gene. There are 14 residues in the CDR3. The CDR3 reads CASSEEYTSYEQYF. CDR3 sequence (DNA): TGTGCCAGCAGTGAAGAATACACCTCCTACGAGCAGTACTTC.

The V gene is TRBV10-3, the J gene TRBJ2-1; D is perhaps TRBD2 (6 bases). Trimming took 8 bases from V and 8 from J, leaving 10 bases between them. The CDR3 has 11 residues. Germline CDR1 is ENHRY and CDR2 is SYGVKD. In DNA form, the CDR3 reads TGTGCCATCGGAGGGCGGGATGAGCAGTTCTTC. It encodes CAIGGRDEQFF.

The gene calls are TRBV28 and TRBJ2-7; D perhaps matches TRBD2 (6 bases). The V gene's germline CDR1 is MDHEN and CDR2 SYDVKM. V was cut by 8 bases and J by 3 bases, with 23 bases left in between. The CDR3 consists of 16 residues. The DNA for the CDR3 is TGTGCCAGCCCCCCCTCGCGGGAAACGGGACTCTACGAGCAGTACTTC. Translated: CASPPSRETGLYEQYF.

Many counts were recorded for this clone. This chain connects TRBV28 to TRBJ2-3; 9 nucleotides agree with TRBD2. CDR1 MDHEN and CDR2 SYDVKM come from the germline V gene. The CDR3 is 14 residues long. The trim removed 6 bases at V and 7 bases at J, leaving 8 bases unmatched. The CDR3 DNA is TGTGCCAGCAGCACTAGCGGGTCAGGAAATACGCAGTATTTT. Translating it yields CASSTSGSGNTQYF.

This clone was picked up a small number of times. The chain is built from TRBV29-1 and TRBJ2-3; D is possibly TRBD1 or TRBD2 (5 bases each). CDR3 length: 14 amino acids. The V gene lost 3 bases and the J gene lost 0 bases, with 10 bases spanning the gap. From germline, CDR1 is SQVTM and CDR2 ANQGSEA. This chain's CDR3 is CSVDGGPSTDTQYF. The DNA for the CDR3 is TGCAGCGTTGATGGGGGACCTAGCACAGATACGCAGTATTTT.

Only a few counts were recorded for this clone. The chain links TRBV7-2 to TRBJ2-3; D perhaps matches TRBD2 (5 bases). Germline lookup yields CDR1 SGHTA and CDR2 FQGNSA. The CDR3 has 15 residues. V was clipped by 5 bases and J by 2 bases, with 14 bases between them. CDR3 coding DNA: TGTGCCAGCAGCCGCCAAGGACTGAACACAGATACGCAGTATTTT. Its protein product is CASSRQGLNTDTQYF.

The sample holds many counts of this clone. The J gene is TRBJ2-7, the V gene TRBV7-9; TRBD1 aligns across 10 bases. The CDR3 has 16 residues. V gave up 1 base and J gave up 3 bases; unmatched junction bases: 6. In germline, CDR1 is SEHNR, CDR2 FQNEAQ (reference sequence). CDR3 region: CASSLGDRGELYEQYF. The CDR3 bases are TGTGCCAGCAGCTTAGGGGACAGGGGTGAACTCTACGAGCAGTACTTC.

This chain connects TRBV7-2 to TRBJ2-4; D remains ambiguous. The V end lost 1 base, the J end lost 12 bases, and 7 bases lay between the germline ends. The germline V gene has CDR1 SGHTA and CDR2 FQGNSA. The CDR3 consists of 11 residues. This CDR3 reads CASSLDRAQYF. The DNA of the CDR3 is TGTGCCAGCAGCTTAGATCGGGCTCAGTACTTC.

There are a few counts of this clone. The chain recombines TRBV5-6 with TRBJ2-7; 14 bases align to TRBD2. Germline V CDR1 and CDR2: SGHDT, YYEEEE. Trimming cost V 3 bases and J 6 bases; bases outside gene matches: 5. CDR3 size: 15 residues. The CDR3 loop is CASSSLGLAGVEQYF. The CDR3 DNA follows: TGTGCCAGCAGCTCCCTGGGACTAGCGGGAGTCGAGCAGTACTTC.

This clone was seen a handful of times. V is TRBV30 and J is TRBJ2-3, with a weak D call TRBD1 (7 bases). The CDR3 covers 13 residues. Germline values: CDR1 GTSNPN, CDR2 SVGIG (reference sequence). V was cut by 6 bases and J by 5 bases, with 15 bases left in between. The CDR3 region is CACARGAEDTQYF. The CDR3 region has the DNA TGTGCCTGCGCCAGGGGGGCAGAAGATACGCAGTATTTT.

This clone was seen only a few times. The sample holds other DNA sequences that translate to the same CDR3. The chain employs TRBV7-2 and TRBJ2-5, with unresolved D. From germline, CDR1 is SGHTA and CDR2 FQGNSA. Trimming stripped 9 bases from V and 0 bases from J, with 8 bases between. CDR3 length: 12 amino acids. In DNA form, the CDR3 reads TGTGCCAGTTCCCGGTACCAAGAGACCCAGTACTTC. Translating gives CASSRYQETQYF.

The rearrangement joins TRBV10-3 to TRBJ1-5; D not certain. CDR1 and CDR2 (germline): ENHRY, SYGVKD. Trimming took 6 bases from V and 0 from J, leaving 3 bases between them. This CDR3 contains 12 residues. CDR3 bases: TGTGCCATCAGGAGTAGCAATCAGCCCCAGCATTTT. It encodes CAIRSSNQPQHF.

The chain links TRBV19 to TRBJ1-1; possibly TRBD1 for D (6 bases). The length of the CDR3 is 14 residues. Trimming removed 4 bases at V and 2 bases at J, with 11 bases between. Germline lookup yields CDR1 LNHDA and CDR2 SQIVND (reference sequence). The CDR3 DNA follows: TGTGCCAGTAGTACCCGGACAGCTAACACTGAAGCTTTCTTT. Its protein is CASSTRTANTEAFF.

This chain joins TRBV6-6 and TRBJ2-1; 10 nucleotides align to TRBD1. The J segment lost 3 bases and the V segment lost 5 bases, leaving 4 bases of the junction unmatched. Germline CDR1 MNHNY, CDR2 SVGAGI (reference sequence). CDR3 length: 15 amino acids. CDR3 amino acids: CASSRRDRGYNEQFF. DNA of the CDR3: TGTGCCAGCAGTCGCCGGGACAGGGGCTACAATGAGCAGTTCTTC.

The V call is TRBV7-2, the J call TRBJ2-3; D remains ambiguous. Germline V gene data show CDR1 as SGHTA and CDR2 as FQGNSA. The length of the CDR3 is 13 residues. Trimming took off 7 bases at V and 1 base at J, with 9 bases between the two ends. The CDR3 nucleotides read TGTGCCAGCAAGGTCAGCCGCACAGATACGCAGTATTTT. It yields the protein CASKVSRTDTQYF.

This clone was observed many times. This chain connects TRBV10-3 to TRBJ2-2; the D is unclear. CDR1 ENHRY and CDR2 SYGVKD come from the germline V gene. Trimming removed 0 bases at V and 0 bases at J, with 11 bases between. CDR3 length: 17 residues. Here the CDR3 reads CAISESIGFANTGELFF. The CDR3 region has the DNA TGTGCCATCAGTGAGTCGATAGGATTTGCGAACACCGGGGAGCTGTTTTTT.